Listed below are T cell receptor beta chains from one sample, sequenced in a study of blood T cell repertoires in COVID-19. Sequencing used immunoSEQ multiplex PCR; TCRdb keeps in-frame clones, though not all of them. The repertoire has about 210,000 clones, about 86% of them found once; the top ten carry 8.5% to 10%. Sequenced sample: PBMCs or T cells enriched from blood (not recorded which). All receptors come from a woman aged 50 to 60 with acute COVID-19. The CDR3 runs from the conserved cysteine through the conserved F or W. The D gene is left open where the match is weak. Some rows have no size entry. The others give once, few or many, or a class for an expanded clone.

V	D	J	size	DNA	CDR3
TRBV9	NA	TRBJ1-5	NA	TGTGCCAGCAGCGTAGGAGGCAGCCATCCTTCGCATTTT	CASSVGGSHPSHF
TRBV7-2	NA	TRBJ2-5	NA	TGTGCCAGCAGCTTAGATGTCAGGGCGAAGACCCAGTACTTC	CASSLDVRAKTQYF
TRBV28	NA	TRBJ1-5	NA	TGTGCCAGCAGGTCGGGACATTTGATCGGTCAGCCCCAGCATTTT	CASRSGHLIGQPQHF
TRBV10-3	NA	TRBJ2-3	NA	TGTGCCATCAGTGAAACGGGGGGCCTGAATTTTAGCACAGATACGCAGTATTTT	CAISETGGLNFSTDTQYF
TRBV24-1	NA	TRBJ2-1	once	TGTGCCACCAGTAATTGGGGGGAAAGCTCCTACAATGAGCAGTTCTTC	CATSNWGESSYNEQFF
TRBV29-1	NA	TRBJ2-3	many	TGCAGCGTTTCGGCTCTGGGGGAGGGCACAGATACGCAGTATTTT	CSVSALGEGTDTQYF
TRBV19	NA	TRBJ1-2	NA	TGTGCCAGTCTCGGGGGAAGGACTAACTATGGCTACACCTTC	CASLGGRTNYGYTF
TRBV7-2	TRBD1	TRBJ2-1	NA	TGTGCCAGCAGCTTAACGGGACAGGGGGCTAATGAGCAGTTCTTC	CASSLTGQGANEQFF
TRBV5-1	TRBD2	TRBJ2-1	NA	TGCGCCAGCAGCTCGACTAGCGGGAGGGTTGGTGGCAATGAGCAGTTCTTC	CASSSTSGRVGGNEQFF
TRBV6-5	TRBD1	TRBJ1-2	NA	TGTGCCAGCAGTTACAGGGGGCGTGACTATGGCTACACCTTC	CASSYRGRDYGYTF
TRBV29-1	NA	TRBJ1-2	once	TGCAGCGTTGAAACACCAAACTATGGCTACACCTTC	CSVETPNYGYTF
TRBV18	TRBD1	TRBJ1-4	NA	TGTGCCAGCTCACCTCAAGGGGGCATTAATGAAAAACTGTTTTTT	CASSPQGGINEKLFF
TRBV28	TRBD1	TRBJ1-4	NA	TGTGCCAGTCATCCCGGACAGGGCCTAGAAAAACTGTTTTTT	CASHPGQGLEKLFF
TRBV18	TRBD1	TRBJ1-4	many	TGTGCCAGCTCACCGGGACAGAATGAAAAACTGTTTTTT	CASSPGQNEKLFF
TRBV29-1	TRBD2	TRBJ2-7	NA	TGCAGCGTTGTCGTTTCCAACAGCGGGATCGAGCAGTACTTC	CSVVVSNSGIEQYF
TRBV2	NA	TRBJ1-2	few	TGTGCCAGCAGCGAAAATAGCTATGGCTACACCTTC	CASSENSYGYTF
TRBV6-6	NA	TRBJ2-3	few	TGTGCCAGCAGCCCCCTCTACAGGTCGGCAGATACGCAGTATTTT	CASSPLYRSADTQYF
TRBV28	NA	TRBJ1-4	NA	TGTGCCAGCAGTCCCTACTCATACGCAACTAATGAAAAACTGTTTTTT	CASSPYSYATNEKLFF
TRBV11-3	TRBD1	TRBJ2-5	NA	TGTGCCAGCAGCTTAGGAGCTACCGGGACAGGGGCTCCCGAGACCCAGTACTTC	CASSLGATGTGAPETQYF
TRBV7-3	TRBD1	TRBJ2-3	once	TGTGCCAGCAGCTTATACAGGGGGATGACAGATACGCAGTATTTT	CASSLYRGMTDTQYF
TRBV15	TRBD2	TRBJ2-3	once	TGTGCCACCAGGCGGGGGACTAGCGGGAGTGATACGCAGTATTTT	CATRRGTSGSDTQYF
TRBV9	TRBD1	TRBJ1-6	NA	TGTGCCAGCAGCGGGACAGGTCAGGGATCACCCCTCCACTTT	CASSGTGQGSPLHF
TRBV4-1	TRBD1	TRBJ2-2	many	TGCGCCAGCAGCGAAACACAGGGGATTGGGAACACCGGGGAGCTGTTTTTT	CASSETQGIGNTGELFF
TRBV5-1	TRBD1	TRBJ2-3	NA	TGCGCCAGCAGCTTGACGGGACAGGGCACAGATACGCAGTATTTT	CASSLTGQGTDTQYF
TRBV4-2	TRBD2	TRBJ2-1	NA	TGTGCCAGCAGCCTTGGCGGACTAGCGGGAGGCTACAATGAGCAGTTCTTC	CASSLGGLAGGYNEQFF
TRBV7-2	NA	TRBJ2-3	few	TGTGCCAGCATAACCCAGGGGTTGGCCACAGATACGCAGTATTTT	CASITQGLATDTQYF
TRBV30	NA	TRBJ1-1	NA	TGTGCCTCGGGCCCGGGATTCGTTAACACTGAAGCTTTCTTT	CASGPGFVNTEAFF
TRBV19	TRBD1	TRBJ2-1	NA	TGTGCCAGTAGTATCGGGACAGGGGTCGGGGATGAGCAGTTCTTC	CASSIGTGVGDEQFF
TRBV7-6	TRBD2	TRBJ2-2	few	TGTGCCACCCAAACGAGGCCCGGGGGAGGGATTGGCACCGGGGAGCTGTTTTTT	CATQTRPGGGIGTGELFF
TRBV7-2	TRBD1	TRBJ1-1	NA	TGTGCCAGCAGCTTAGCAATGGACAGGGTCACTGAAGCTTTCTTT	CASSLAMDRVTEAFF
TRBV6-5	TRBD1	TRBJ1-2	NA	TGTGCCAGCAGTTACGCTGACAGGGTGGATGGCTACACCTTC	CASSYADRVDGYTF
TRBV4-3	NA	TRBJ2-3	NA	TGCGCCAGCAGCCAAGGGGCGCAGGGGAGAACAGATACGCAGTATTTT	CASSQGAQGRTDTQYF
TRBV6-6	NA	TRBJ1-3	NA	TGTGCCACTTTCCTAGGTGCTGGAAACACCATATATTTT	CATFLGAGNTIYF
TRBV14	NA	TRBJ2-3	NA	TGTGCCAGCAGCCGATTGGGCCTCACAGATACGCAGTATTTT	CASSRLGLTDTQYF
TRBV25-1	TRBD1	TRBJ1-1	NA	TGTGCCAGCAGGCGGGGACAGTCATACACTGAAGCTTTCTTT	CASRRGQSYTEAFF
TRBV3-1/TRBV3-2	TRBD2	TRBJ2-7	NA	TGTGCCAGCAGCCTTACTAGCGGGAGTTACGAGCAGTACTTC	CASSLTSGSYEQYF
TRBV5-1	NA	TRBJ2-3	once	TGCGCCAGCAGCTTGGGGGGCGTGGGGATCACAGATACGCAGTATTTT	CASSLGGVGITDTQYF
TRBV10-3	NA	TRBJ2-7	NA	TGTGCCATCAGTGAGTCGGGCCGCTCCTACGAGCAGTACTTC	CAISESGRSYEQYF
TRBV10-3	NA	TRBJ1-4	NA	TGTGCCATCAGCCAGGGAATTGCAACTAATGAAAAACTGTTTTTT	CAISQGIATNEKLFF
TRBV6-5	TRBD1	TRBJ1-2	NA	TGTGCCAGCAGTTACTCGAAGCAGGGGGTCTATGGCTACACCTTC	CASSYSKQGVYGYTF
TRBV2	TRBD1	TRBJ1-5	NA	TGTGCCAGCAGGGAAGGGGGCCCTTCCAATCAGCCCCAGCATTTT	CASREGGPSNQPQHF
TRBV30	NA	TRBJ1-1	NA	TGTGCCTGGGGGGTTGGATTAGGGGATATTTTAGCTTTCTTT	CAWGVGLGDILAFF
TRBV5-1	TRBD2	TRBJ2-1	NA	TGCGCCAGCAGCTTGGTGCGGGGGTACAATGAGCAGTTCTTC	CASSLVRGYNEQFF
TRBV6-5	NA	TRBJ1-2	NA	TGTGCCAGCAGTTTAACAGGGATCTATGGCTACACCTTC	CASSLTGIYGYTF
TRBV4-3	TRBD2	TRBJ2-7	NA	TGCGCCAGCAGCCAAGGTCTAGCGGGGTCCTACGAGCAGTACTTC	CASSQGLAGSYEQYF
TRBV29-1	NA	TRBJ2-7	few	TGCAGCTACAGGTACGAGCAGTACTTC	CSYRYEQYF
TRBV7-6	NA	TRBJ2-5	NA	TGTGCCAGCAGCTTAGACCCAGGGTCAAGAGAGACCCAGTACTTC	CASSLDPGSRETQYF
TRBV27	TRBD1	TRBJ1-1	few	TGTGCCAGCAGTTTTCTCGCGGGACAGGGGAACACTGAAGCTTTCTTT	CASSFLAGQGNTEAFF
TRBV7-2	TRBD1	TRBJ2-7	NA	TGTGCCAGCAGCTTAGAATCTATGGGGGACAGGGAATTC	CASSLESMGDREF